The 25 T cell receptor beta chains reported below all come from one sample, sequenced in a study of blood T cell repertoires in COVID-19. Profiled with immunoSEQ multiplex PCR; TCRdb holds only in-frame clones, not every one. The sample has 150,000 to 200,000 clones; around 87% are singletons. The sequencing input was peripheral blood. The receptors come from a man between 18 and 29 years old with active or convalescent COVID-19.

The rearrangement links TRBV13 to TRBJ1-2; a weak D match, TRBD1 (6 bases). Deletions cut 4 bases from V and 7 bases from J, with 19 bases between. Germline CDR1 PRHDT, CDR2 FYEKMQ (reference sequence). The CDR3 is 15 residues long. CDR3 protein: CASSSPGTKALGYTF. CDR3 in DNA: TGTGCCAGCAGCTCCCCCGGGACAAAGGCGCTTGGCTACACCTTC. The full variable domain, in which reference TRBV13 and TRBJ1-2 provide the parts outside the CDR3, is AAGVIQSPRHLIKEKRETATLKCYPIPRHDTVYWYQQGPGQDPQFLISFYEKMQSDKGSIPDRFSAQQFSDYHSELNMSSLELGDSALYFCASSSPGTKALGYTFGSGTRLTVV.

The chain recombines TRBV25-1 with TRBJ1-5; D may be TRBD1 (6 bases). The length of the CDR3 is 16 residues. Germline values: CDR1 MGHDK, CDR2 SYGVNS. Between the trimmed V and J ends, which lost 9 bases and 2 bases, there was a span of 20 bases. CDR3 amino acids: CASSVGGAGGNQPQHF. DNA of the CDR3: TGTGCCAGTTCAGTCGGGGGGGCTGGTGGCAATCAGCCCCAGCATTTT.

This clone was seen more than once but under ten times. The gene calls are TRBV6-5 and TRBJ1-4; TRBD1 aligns across 9 bases. V dropped 2 bases and J dropped 8; count of bases not matched to a gene: 9. Germline V gives CDR1 MNHEY, CDR2 SVGAGI. The CDR3 contains 16 residues. DNA of the CDR3: TGTGCCAGCAGTTACCAAGCCGGGACAGGGTTCGAAAAACTGTTTTTT. It is translated as CASSYQAGTGFEKLFF.

The gene calls are TRBV10-3 and TRBJ2-1, with TRBD1 as a possible D gene (5 bases). The V end was cut by 0 bases, the J end by 8 bases, with 17 bases between. The V gene's germline CDR1 is ENHRY and CDR2 SYGVKD. CDR3 length: 16 residues. DNA for the CDR3: TGTGCCATCAGTGAGTCAGACAGCGAAAGGCCACATGAGCAGTTCTTC. Amino acid sequence: CAISESDSERPHEQFF.

J is TRBJ2-1 and V is TRBV5-1; 7 bases agree with TRBD1. With 3 bases clipped from V and 4 bases from J, the junction kept 7 bases outside the gene matches. This CDR3 contains 15 residues. Germline V lookup: CDR1 SGHRS, CDR2 YFSETQ. CDR3: CASSSGTVKYNEQFF. The CDR3 DNA is TGCGCCAGCAGCTCGGGGACAGTAAAATACAATGAGCAGTTCTTC.

V and J are TRBV14 and TRBJ2-3; D is perhaps TRBD2 (6 bases). Trimming stripped 7 bases from V and 0 bases from J, with 17 bases between. The CDR3 sequence is 16 residues long. Germline assignment: CDR1 SGHDN and CDR2 FVKESK. The CDR3 sequence is CASTPGVAASTDTQYF. In nucleotides, the CDR3 is TGTGCCAGCACCCCGGGGGTAGCAGCAAGCACAGATACGCAGTATTTT.

V and J are TRBV24-1 and TRBJ1-1; no reliable D call. The V end lost 3 bases, the J end lost 1 base, and 5 bases lay between the germline ends. CDR1 KGHDR and CDR2 SFDVKD come from the germline V gene. The CDR3 sequence is 13 residues long. In DNA form, the CDR3 reads TGTGCCACCAGTGATCCCGGGAACACTGAAGCTTTCTTT. Translating it yields CATSDPGNTEAFF.

The rearrangement links TRBV7-2 to TRBJ1-2; D is possibly TRBD1 (5 bases). This CDR3 is 16 amino acids long. Germline V gene data show CDR1 as SGHTA and CDR2 as FQGNSA. Trimming took off 0 bases at V and 5 bases at J, with 16 bases between the two ends. DNA for the CDR3: TGTGCCAGCAGCTTAGCTAATCTGGGCGCAGGGTATGGCTACACCTTC. As protein: CASSLANLGAGYGYTF.

The chain employs TRBV28 and TRBJ1-1, with 9 nucleotides matching TRBD1. CDR3 length: 13 residues. Germline CDR1 MDHEN, CDR2 SYDVKM. V shed 6 bases and J 10 bases; nucleotides not matched to a gene: 9. In DNA form, the CDR3 reads TGTGCCAGCAGGGGACAGGGAAGGGTGAGAGCTTTCTTT. This codes for CASRGQGRVRAFF.

The chain carries TRBV7-2 and TRBJ2-2, with D tentatively TRBD1 (6 bases). The germline V gene has CDR1 SGHTA and CDR2 FQGNSA. The V and J ends lost 6 bases and 0 bases respectively, with 11 bases between them. The CDR3 loop spans 15 amino acids. CDR3 bases: TGTGCCAGCAGGCAGGGGTTGACGAACACCGGGGAGCTGTTTTTT. Its translation is CASRQGLTNTGELFF.

V is TRBV19 and J is TRBJ2-7, with no clear D. The CDR3 is 13 amino acids. Trimming cost V 4 bases and J 0 bases, with 7 bases left between them. The germline V gene has CDR1 LNHDA and CDR2 SQIVND (reference sequence). The CDR3, as DNA: TGTGCCAGTAGTACTCAGCGCTCCTACGAGCAGTACTTC. It is translated as CASSTQRSYEQYF.

The chain employs TRBV5-1 and TRBJ2-3; a possible D gene is TRBD1 (5 bases). The germline CDR1 and CDR2 sequences are SGHRS and YFSETQ. The CDR3 covers 16 residues. The V end lost 1 base, the J end lost 2 bases, and 14 bases lay between the germline ends. The DNA of the CDR3 is TGCGCCAGCAGCTTGTCGGCCAGGGTCTCCACAGATACGCAGTATTTT. Protein product: CASSLSARVSTDTQYF.

This chain connects TRBV10-1 to TRBJ2-2; 8 bases align to TRBD1. The J segment lost 1 base and the V segment lost 7 bases, leaving 8 bases of the junction unmatched. The CDR3 contains 16 residues. Germline CDR1 reads WNHNN; CDR2 reads SYGVQD (reference sequence). CDR3 residues: CASTPGGTGNTGELFF. For the CDR3, the DNA is TGCGCCAGCACCCCAGGGGGGACAGGGAACACCGGGGAGCTGTTTTTT.

The chain employs TRBV18 and TRBJ1-5; no clear D. The V end was cut by 2 bases, the J end by 4 bases, with 12 bases between. This CDR3 comprises 15 residues. CDR1 and CDR2 from the germline V gene are KGHSH and LQKENI. The CDR3 DNA reads TGTGCCAGCTCACCATGGTCCGGGGAAAATCAGCCCCAGCATTTT. Protein sequence: CASSPWSGENQPQHF.

The genes are TRBV2 and TRBJ2-7; no clear D gene. The germline gives CDR1 SNHLY, CDR2 FYNNEI. V shed 4 bases and J shed 6 bases, with 10 bases lying between them. The CDR3 extends over 12 amino acids. This CDR3 reads CASSVQSPEQYV. Here the CDR3 DNA reads TGTGCCAGCAGTGTTCAGTCCCCCGAGCAGTACGTC.

This chain links TRBV19 with TRBJ1-2; D unresolved. Trimming cost V 4 bases and J 6 bases, with 9 bases left between them. The CDR3 is 12 amino acids. The V gene's germline CDR1 is LNHDA and CDR2 SQIVND (reference sequence). CDR3: CASSKRLNGYTF. In nucleotides, the CDR3 is TGTGCCAGTAGTAAGAGGCTCAATGGCTACACCTTC.

This chain connects TRBV3-1 (or the pseudogene TRBV3-2) to TRBJ1-2; D call uncertain. In germline, CDR1 is LGHDT, CDR2 YNNKEL (reference sequence). Trimming removed 1 base from V and 2 bases from J, with 8 bases in between. The length of the CDR3 is 14 residues. CDR3 sequence (DNA): TGTGCCAGCAGCCAAGGCGGGAACAACTATGGCTACACCTTC. It codes for CASSQGGNNYGYTF.

The gene calls are TRBV5-4 and TRBJ1-5, with 11 bases aligning to TRBD1. The V gene end was trimmed by 4 bases and the J gene end by 0 bases; junction bases not matched to a gene: 12. CDR3 length equals 19 residues. Germline-derived CDR1 and CDR2 are SGHNT and YYREEE (reference sequence). CDR3 loop: CASSPLRGQGADSNQPQHF. Here the CDR3 DNA reads TGTGCCAGCAGCCCGTTGCGAGGACAGGGGGCTGATAGCAATCAGCCCCAGCATTTT.

The CDR3 sequence: CASAPAGATEAFF. As DNA, the CDR3 is TGTGCCAGTGCGCCGGCAGGGGCGACTGAAGCTTTCTTT. V gene TRBV19 combines with J gene TRBJ1-1, with D tentatively TRBD1 (6 bases). Germline-derived CDR1 and CDR2 are LNHDA and SQIVND (reference sequence). The CDR3 is 13 residues long. Trimming removed 8 bases at V and 5 bases at J, with 15 bases between.

The V gene is TRBV7-9, the J gene TRBJ2-1, with D maybe TRBD1 (7 bases). V lost 0 bases, J lost 9 bases, and 15 bases lay in between. The CDR3 has 15 amino acids. Germline V gene data show CDR1 as SEHNR and CDR2 as FQNEAQ (reference sequence). The CDR3 nucleotides read TGTGCCAGCAGCTTAGCTGGAGGAGGGGGCGGTGAGCAGTTCTTC. As protein: CASSLAGGGGGEQFF.

The genes are TRBV11-2 and TRBJ1-5, with 8 nucleotides matching TRBD1. Unmatched junction bases numbered 4, after V lost 1 base and J lost 2 bases. Germline lookup yields CDR1 SGHAT and CDR2 FQNNGV. The CDR3 has 16 residues. The CDR3 here is CASSLGTGTGNQPQHF. DNA of the CDR3: TGTGCCAGCAGCTTAGGGACAGGGACGGGCAATCAGCCCCAGCATTTT.

The chain is built from TRBV28 and TRBJ2-3; TRBD2 aligns across 14 bases. The CDR3 has 19 amino acids. Germline trimming cut 0 bases from V and 3 bases from J; bases unmatched to any gene: 8. Germline V CDR1 and CDR2: MDHEN, SYDVKM. The CDR3 loop reads CASSLWGTSGSRRTDTQYF. CDR3 DNA sequence: TGTGCCAGCAGTTTATGGGGGACTAGCGGGAGTAGGAGAACAGATACGCAGTATTTT.

The chain employs TRBV30 and TRBJ1-1, with no clear D. This CDR3 spans 13 amino acids. V was shortened by 4 bases and J by 0 bases, with 9 bases between the two germline ends. The germline CDR1 and CDR2 sequences are GTSNPN and SVGIG (reference sequence). CDR3 sequence reads: CAWNLLLNTEAFF. CDR3 nucleotides: TGTGCCTGGAATCTACTTCTGAACACTGAAGCTTTCTTT.

The rearrangement joins TRBV19 to TRBJ2-1; 12 nucleotides align to TRBD2. The J segment lost 12 bases and the V segment lost 5 bases, leaving 11 bases of the junction unmatched. CDR1 LNHDA and CDR2 SQIVND come from the germline V gene (reference sequence). The CDR3 spans 15 residues. In DNA, the CDR3 is TGTGCCAGTAGTCAGGGACTAGCGGGTAACACGGGGCAGTTCTTC. Protein sequence: CASSQGLAGNTGQFF.

The chain employs TRBV19 and TRBJ1-1; D gene uncertain. This CDR3 contains 13 residues. Trimming removed 5 bases at V and 3 bases at J, with 10 bases between. Germline V lookup: CDR1 LNHDA, CDR2 SQIVND (reference sequence). CDR3 residues: CASSPFTDTEAFF. CDR3 bases: TGTGCCAGTAGTCCATTCACAGACACTGAAGCTTTCTTT. The entire variable domain, with the rest obtained from reference TRBV19 and TRBJ1-1, is as follows: DGGITQSPKYLFRKEGQNVTLSCEQNLNHDAMYWYRQDPGQGLRLIYYSQIVNDFQKGDIAEGYSVSREKKESFPLTVTSAQKNPTAFYLCASSPFTDTEAFFGQGTRLTVV.